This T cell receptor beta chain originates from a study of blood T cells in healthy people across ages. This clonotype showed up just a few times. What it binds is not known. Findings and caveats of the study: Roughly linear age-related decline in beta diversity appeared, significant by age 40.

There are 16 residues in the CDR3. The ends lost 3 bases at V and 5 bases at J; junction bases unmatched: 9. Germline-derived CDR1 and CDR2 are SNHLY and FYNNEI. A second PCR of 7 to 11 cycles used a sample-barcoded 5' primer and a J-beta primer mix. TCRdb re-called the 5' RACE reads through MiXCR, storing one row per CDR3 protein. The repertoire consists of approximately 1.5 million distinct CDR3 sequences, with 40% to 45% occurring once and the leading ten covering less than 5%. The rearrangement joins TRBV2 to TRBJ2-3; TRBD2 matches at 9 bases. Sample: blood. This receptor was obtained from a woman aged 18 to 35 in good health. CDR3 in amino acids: CASSERSGGLGDTQYF. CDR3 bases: TGTGCCAGCAGTGAGCGGAGCGGGGGGTTGGGAGATACGCAGTATTTT.